This T cell receptor beta chain emerged from a study of CD8 T cells in Susac syndrome. Fulfillment of recently defined diagnostic criteria for definite or probable disease was shown by the patients with Susac syndrome. Random-hexamer reverse transcription was applied to roughly 0.45 to 1 ug RNA. It was immunoSEQ multiplex PCR that amplified TCR beta CDR3 across 54 Vbeta and 13 Jbeta. TCRdb called the immunoSEQ multiplex PCR reads again in MiXCR, with one record for every CDR3 protein. The sample carries 95,000 to 150,000 distinct CDR3 sequences, around 96% recorded once. V lost 5 bases and J 5 bases, leaving 9 bases between the germline ends. The CDR3 loop spans 12 amino acids. CDR1 is SQVTM, CDR2 ANQGSEA, per germline.

The chain joins TRBV29-1 to TRBJ2-2; unclear D gene. Sequencing was performed on CD4+ T cells from PBMCs. The sequence came from a human donor with Susac syndrome. The CDR3, as DNA: TGCAGCGTTCTCGGCCGGACCGGGGAGCTGTTTTTT. Its protein product is CSVLGRTGELFF.